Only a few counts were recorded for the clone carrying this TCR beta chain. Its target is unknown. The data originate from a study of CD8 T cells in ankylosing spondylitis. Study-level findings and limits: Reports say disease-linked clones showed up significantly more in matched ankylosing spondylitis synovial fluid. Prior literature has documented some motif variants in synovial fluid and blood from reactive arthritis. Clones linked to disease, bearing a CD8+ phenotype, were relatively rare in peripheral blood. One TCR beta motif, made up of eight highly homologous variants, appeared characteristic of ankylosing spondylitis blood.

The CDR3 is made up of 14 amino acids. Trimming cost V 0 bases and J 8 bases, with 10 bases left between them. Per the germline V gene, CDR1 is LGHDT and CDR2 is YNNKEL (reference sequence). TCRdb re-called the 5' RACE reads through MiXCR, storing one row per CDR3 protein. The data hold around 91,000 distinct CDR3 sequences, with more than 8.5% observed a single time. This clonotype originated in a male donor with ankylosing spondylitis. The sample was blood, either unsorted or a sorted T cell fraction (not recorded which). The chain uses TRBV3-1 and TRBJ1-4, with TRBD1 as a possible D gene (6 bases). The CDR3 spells CASSQDWGQEKLFF. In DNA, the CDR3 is TGTGCCAGCAGCCAAGATTGGGGACAAGAAAAACTGTTTTTT. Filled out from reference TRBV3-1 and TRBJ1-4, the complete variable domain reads DTAVSQTPKYLVTQMGNDKSIKCEQNLGHDTMYWYKQDSKKFLKIMFSYNNKELIINETVPNRFSPKSPDKAHLNLHINSLELGDSAVYFCASSQDWGQEKLFFGSGTQLSVL.